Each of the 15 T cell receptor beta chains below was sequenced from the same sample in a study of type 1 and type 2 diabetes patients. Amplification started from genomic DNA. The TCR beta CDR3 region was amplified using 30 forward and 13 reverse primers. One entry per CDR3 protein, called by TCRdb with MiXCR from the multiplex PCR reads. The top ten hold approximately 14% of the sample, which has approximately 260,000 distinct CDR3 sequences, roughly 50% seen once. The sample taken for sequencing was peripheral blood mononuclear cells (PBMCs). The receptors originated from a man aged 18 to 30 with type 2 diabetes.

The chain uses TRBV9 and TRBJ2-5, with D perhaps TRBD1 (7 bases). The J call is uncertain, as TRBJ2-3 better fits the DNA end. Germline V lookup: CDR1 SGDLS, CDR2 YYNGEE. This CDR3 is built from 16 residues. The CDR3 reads CASSFPRGAEEGTQYF. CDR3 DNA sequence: TGTGCCAGCAGCTTCCCCAGGGGGGCAGAGGAAGGTACGCAGTATTTT.

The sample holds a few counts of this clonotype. The chain's CDR3 is CASSLGGTNEKLFF. CDR3 DNA: TGTGCCAGTAGCTTGGGGGGAACTAATGAAAAACTGTTTTTT. The V call is TRBV19, the J call TRBJ1-4; D is possibly TRBD1 (5 bases). The CDR3 runs 14 residues. Germline V gene lookup returns CDR1 LNHDA and CDR2 SQIVND (reference sequence). V was pared by 6 bases and J by 1 base, with 9 bases between.

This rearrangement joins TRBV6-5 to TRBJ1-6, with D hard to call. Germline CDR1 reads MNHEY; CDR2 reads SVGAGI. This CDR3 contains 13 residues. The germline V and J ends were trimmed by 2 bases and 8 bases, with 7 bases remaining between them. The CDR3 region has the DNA TGTGCCAGCAGTTACAGGATCCATTCACCCCTCCACTTT. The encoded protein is CASSYRIHSPLHF.

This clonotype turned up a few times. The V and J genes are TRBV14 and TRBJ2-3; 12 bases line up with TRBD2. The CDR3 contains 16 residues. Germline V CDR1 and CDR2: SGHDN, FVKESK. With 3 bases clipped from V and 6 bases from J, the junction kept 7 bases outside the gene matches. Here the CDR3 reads CASSQRLAGVGDTQYF. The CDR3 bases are TGTGCCAGCAGCCAGCGACTAGCGGGAGTGGGGGATACGCAGTATTTT.

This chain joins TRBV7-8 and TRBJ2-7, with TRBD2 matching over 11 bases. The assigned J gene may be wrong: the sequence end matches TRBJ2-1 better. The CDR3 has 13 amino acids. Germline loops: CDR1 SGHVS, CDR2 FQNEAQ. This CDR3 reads CASILAGGNEQFF. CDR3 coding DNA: TGTGCCAGCATCCTAGCGGGAGGCAATGAGCAGTTCTTC.

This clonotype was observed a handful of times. The CDR3 protein is CSADEGLGGETQYF. In nucleotides, the CDR3 is TGCAGTGCGGACGAGGGCCTGGGGGGAGAGACCCAGTACTTC. The chain links TRBV20-1 to TRBJ2-5, with D maybe TRBD2 (6 bases). The germline V gene encodes CDR1 DFQATT and CDR2 SNEGSKA (reference sequence). The V and J ends lost 6 bases and 4 bases respectively, with 18 bases between them. The length of the CDR3 is 14 residues.

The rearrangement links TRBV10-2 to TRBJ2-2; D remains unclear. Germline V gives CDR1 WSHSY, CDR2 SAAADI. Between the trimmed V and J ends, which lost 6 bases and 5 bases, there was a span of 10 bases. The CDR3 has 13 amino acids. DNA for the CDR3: TGCGCCAGCAGAGGACCGGTAACCGGGGAGCTGTTTTTT. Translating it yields CASRGPVTGELFF.

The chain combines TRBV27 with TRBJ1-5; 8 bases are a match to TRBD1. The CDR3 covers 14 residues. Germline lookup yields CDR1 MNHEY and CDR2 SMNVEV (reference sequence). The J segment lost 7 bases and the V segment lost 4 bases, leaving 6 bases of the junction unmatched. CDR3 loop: CASSSGQGYQPQHF. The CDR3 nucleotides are TGTGCCAGCAGTTCCGGACAGGGATACCAGCCCCAGCATTTT.

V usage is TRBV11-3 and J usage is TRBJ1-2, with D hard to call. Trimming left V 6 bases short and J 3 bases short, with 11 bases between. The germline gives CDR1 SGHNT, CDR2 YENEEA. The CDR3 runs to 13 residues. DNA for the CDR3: TGTGCCAGCAGGTTAAGGCGCTACTATGGCTACACCTTC. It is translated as CASRLRRYYGYTF.

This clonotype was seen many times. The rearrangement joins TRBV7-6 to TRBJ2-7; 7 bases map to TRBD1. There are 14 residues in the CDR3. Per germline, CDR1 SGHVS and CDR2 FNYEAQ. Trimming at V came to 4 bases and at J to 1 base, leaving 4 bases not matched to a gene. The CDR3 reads CASSWDRDSYEQYF. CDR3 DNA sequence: TGTGCCAGCAGCTGGGACAGAGATTCCTACGAGCAGTACTTC.

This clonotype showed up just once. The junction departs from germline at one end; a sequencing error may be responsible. This CDR3 is CATSQGVGANVLTF. Here the CDR3 DNA reads TGTGCCACCAGTCAGGGGGTCGGGGCCAACGTCCTGACTTTC. The gene calls are TRBV10-3 and TRBJ2-6, with TRBD1 matching over 7 bases. The V gene's germline CDR1 is ENHRY and CDR2 SYGVKD. The length of the CDR3 is 14 residues.

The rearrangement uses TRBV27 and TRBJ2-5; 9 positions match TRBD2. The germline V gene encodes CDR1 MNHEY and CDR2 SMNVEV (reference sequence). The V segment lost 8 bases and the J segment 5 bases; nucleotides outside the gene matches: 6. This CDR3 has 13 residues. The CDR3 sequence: CASSSGGLETQYF. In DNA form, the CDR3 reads TGTGCCAGCTCCAGCGGGGGGTTGGAGACCCAGTACTTC.

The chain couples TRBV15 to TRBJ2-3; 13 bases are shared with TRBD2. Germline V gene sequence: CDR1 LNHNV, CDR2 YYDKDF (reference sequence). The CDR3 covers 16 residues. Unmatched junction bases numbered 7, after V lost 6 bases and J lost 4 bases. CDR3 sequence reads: CATRDLLAGGADTQYF. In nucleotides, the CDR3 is TGTGCCACCAGGGATTTACTAGCGGGAGGGGCAGATACGCAGTATTTT. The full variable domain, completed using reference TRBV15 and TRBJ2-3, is DAMVIQNPRYQVTQFGKPVTLSCSQTLNHNVMYWYQQKSSQAPKLLFHYYDKDFNNEADTPDNFQSRRPNTSFCFLDIRSPGLGDTAMYLCATRDLLAGGADTQYFGPGTRLTVL.

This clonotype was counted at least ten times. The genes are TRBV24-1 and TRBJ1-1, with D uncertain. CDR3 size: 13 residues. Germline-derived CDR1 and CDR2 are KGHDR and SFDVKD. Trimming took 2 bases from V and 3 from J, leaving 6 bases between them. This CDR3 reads CATSDSDYTEAFF. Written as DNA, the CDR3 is TGTGCCACCAGTGATTCAGATTACACTGAAGCTTTCTTT.

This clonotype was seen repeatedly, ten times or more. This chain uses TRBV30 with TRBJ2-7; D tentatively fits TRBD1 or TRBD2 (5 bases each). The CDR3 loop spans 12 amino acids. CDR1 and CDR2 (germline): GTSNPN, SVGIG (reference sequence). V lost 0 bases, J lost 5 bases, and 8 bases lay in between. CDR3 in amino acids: CAWSVRGDEQYF. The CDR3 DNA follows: TGTGCCTGGAGTGTACGAGGGGACGAGCAGTACTTC. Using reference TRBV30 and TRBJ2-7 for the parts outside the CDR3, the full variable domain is SQTIHQWPATLVQPVGSPLSLECTVEGTSNPNLYWYRQAAGRGLQLLFYSVGIGQISSEVPQNLSASRPQDRQFILSSKKLLLSDSGFYLCAWSVRGDEQYFGPGTRLTVT.